This TCR beta chain emerged from a study of cytomegalovirus exposure and HLA in healthy donors (dated by TCRdb to about 2017). General notes on the study: An earlier analysis of roughly 610 of the donors reported 276 Gb of sequence data and 95 million to 120 million unique TCR beta sequences obtained from 180 million or so T cells. Approximately 310 gigabases of sequencing data and 78 million or so unique TCR sequences were included in an early release covering roughly 600 HLA-typed donors. Of the roughly 400 genotyped donors, 81% were placed in the genetic ancestry cluster associated with self-reported Caucasian donors. The study was designed to test whether signatures of past pathogen exposure could be identified by cataloging public T cell receptors. The study used immunosequencing to profile the T cell repertoires of around 600 subjects and linked those repertoires to cytomegalovirus serostatus. Along with the roughly 670-subject first cohort, a separate validation cohort of over 90 different subjects was used. The study combined high-throughput TCR immunosequencing, statistical association of individual TCRs with disease status, and machine learning to predict cytomegalovirus infection status. A later analysis re-analyzed previously published TCR beta repertoires from about 730 donors and added high-resolution HLA genotyping to study TCR occurrence patterns. In the later analysis, no new phenotypic data were used to find candidate immune exposures; instead, reliance was placed on TCR beta sequences and their occurrence across donors. To decide whether each TCR beta V gene segment behaved as functional or pseudogenic, an earlier analysis of approximately 620 of the donors relied on high-throughput TCR beta sequencing. Donor age, sex, ethnicity and CMV serostatus were compiled alongside the repertoire data. In a later genetic analysis, genome-wide SNP genotypes for about 55% of the 666 donors were used, and that subset was treated as a discovery cohort. All discovery cohort repertoires had been generated on a single sequencing platform. HLA typing included class I and class II loci at four-digit resolution. Typing coverage varied by locus: roughly 620-640 donors for A, B, C, DRB1 and DQB1; some 520 for DQA1; over 600 for DPA1; roughly 450 for DPB1. About five DR-DQ haplotypes were treated as single units for association and clustering because of strong linkage in the cohort. Among about 390 genotyped donors of the cohort, an average of about 240,000 unique TCR beta nucleotide sequences were sequenced per donor, roughly a sixth of them non-productive. Overall study results and their limits: Compared with the approximately 600-donor mean, donors in an Asian-associated ancestry cluster had fewer N-insertions in productive TCRs, according to a later genetic analysis. In an earlier analysis of some 550 of the donors, most TCR beta V segments were observed in productive rearrangements about 87% or about 30% of the time, broadly matching IMGT annotations. Because HLA typing was missing for some donors at each locus, association tests included only the typed subset. The classifier was reported to diagnose cytomegalovirus status with high specificity and sensitivity in both the original and validation cohorts. Presence/absence analyses assumed roughly uniform sequencing depth across donors, an assumption that may not hold. In a later analysis, HLA-associated TCR beta chains were found to be more clonally expanded and to have lower generation probabilities than equally common non-associated chains. A later analysis associated about 17,000 TCR beta sequences with specific HLA alleles at a false discovery rate of 0.05. In this cohort, only TCR beta chains were sequenced, and detectable features were limited by the absence of alpha or paired-chain data. The authors suggested that the approach could potentially be generalized to other disease states and immunological phenotypes. Most TCR sequences were seen in very few donors, while some public TCRs were found in many individuals. CMV serostatus was the only immune exposure information available for the cohort. A later analysis found that most CMV-associated TCR beta chains appeared HLA-restricted, with HLA associations seemingly driven largely by CMV exposure. The earlier analysis of approximately 560 of the donors excluded some 15 rarely observed V segments, including chromosome 9 orphons, because counts were too low. In vitro tests confirmed that three of the cytomegalovirus-associated TCR beta chains recognize cytomegalovirus antigens. Correlated functional status among segregating V segments might reflect linkage disequilibrium, but an unknown experimental factor could not be ruled out. Several of the top co-occurrence clusters appeared to be linked to parvovirus B19, influenza, CMV and Epstein-Barr virus, according to a later analysis. In the study, approximately 160 TCR beta chains were listed as associated with cytomegalovirus. The sequencing pipeline was judged likely to have produced a cluster of highly shared sequence variants as a technical artifact. A later analysis found that TCR association rates varied across HLA loci, with DRB1 alleles showing the most associated TCRs and HLA-C alleles the fewest. When HLA alleles, especially DR and DQ, strongly co-occurred, TCR associations were difficult to assign to individual alleles. In a later genetic analysis, a missense DCLRE1C variant was associated with V-gene and J-gene trimming of TCR beta chains, and the association was replicated in an independent cohort. A further reported finding was that TCR beta sequences accurately predicted the HLA-A and HLA-B alleles for most subjects in the first cohort.

The cohort was made up of approximately 670 healthy bone marrow donors. Cohort members were all nominally healthy when sampled, although unrecorded immune exposures were likely present. The donor was CMV seronegative and was included in the group of a few hundred seronegative cohort members. Each donor provided a peripheral blood sample, and peripheral blood mononuclear cells were used for TCR beta sequencing. The Qiagen DNeasy Blood Extraction Kit was used to extract genomic DNA from the blood cell samples. For this clone: The specificity of this receptor is unknown.

Receptor amplification or capture employed the immunoSEQ multiplex PCR assay. For the multiplex PCR, a mixture combining 60 forward primers for TCR Vbeta segments and 13 reverse primers for TCR Jbeta segments was used. A multiplex PCR assay on genomic DNA amplified the CDR3 region of rearranged TCR beta genes. On the Illumina HiSeq System, the amplified TCR beta libraries were sequenced as 87-base-pair reads. On the study's bioinformatics: A later analysis tallied tens of millions of unique TCR beta chains across the 666 repertoires, and some 12 million of those chains were shared by two or more donors. To remove PCR and sequencing errors, raw reads were error-corrected and collapsed into unique sequences using a nearest-neighbor algorithm that merged closely related sequences. V, D and J gene segments were assigned by aligning CDR3 sequences to IMGT reference sequences. For a sequence to be retained, a match of at least six nucleotides to both a V gene segment and a J gene segment was required. A rearrangement counted as productive if the CDR3 had no stop codons and remained in frame with V and J, and every other rearrangement counted as non-productive. CDR3 was defined according to IMGT convention as the region running from the second conserved V-encoded cysteine to the conserved J-encoded phenylalanine. In an earlier analysis of 500 to 650 of the donors, sequences lacking an unambiguous match to a single V gene segment were excluded. In an earlier analysis of around 600 of the donors, V segments were called functional above 56.7% productive rearrangements and were called segregating when the between-donor standard deviation exceeded 5%. To diagnose cytomegalovirus status from the catalog of TCR beta chain sequences, a statistical classification framework was built. In a later analysis, V and J genes were assigned by comparing TCR nucleotide sequences against IMGT/GENE-DB human TR gene sequences. The TCRdist pipeline was used in a later analysis to assign CDR3 sequences and most-parsimonious VDJ recombination scenarios. In a later analysis, every TCR beta chain was defined by the combination of its CDR3 amino acid sequence and its V-gene family, and reads without a unique V-gene family were dropped. A later analysis removed 592 highly shared, low-generation-probability nucleotide sequences to deal with suspected cross-contamination and a sequencing artifact. In a later analysis, a clonal expansion index was calculated for each public chain from normalized within-repertoire ranks of inferred template counts. In a later analysis, generation probabilities were computed with a VDJ recombination model fitted to out-of-frame rearrangements, and the resulting probabilities were checked against IGoR. In a later analysis, hypergeometric tests were used to score TCR-TCR, TCR-HLA and TCR-CMV co-occurrence, with a repertoire-size bias correction applied to TCR pairs. To estimate false discovery rates, a later analysis permuted the HLA or CMV assignments 20 times. In a later analysis, co-occurring TCRs were grouped using DBSCAN, with TCRdist sequence similarity added in when clustering inside HLA-allele-positive subsets. For co-occurrence clustering, repertoires with fewer than 30,000 or more than 120,000 public chains were excluded, along with 5 or 6 repertoires with anomalous nucleotide sharing. The clones in this table, taken by TCRdb from immuneACCESS, are in-frame only. Not every clone is retained; where verified, under half of the shortfall comes from an unresolved V gene, and the cause of the rest is unknown. V and J calls and clone size are as listed in that table; D and trimming were resolved from the DNA. For this sample, the table gives 100,000 to 150,000 clones. More than 0.8% of the sample is held by the ten biggest clonotypes.

Specimen: PBMCs. The TCR comes from a man between 18 and 29 years old in good health and CMV-seronegative.

The DNA sequence is TGTGCCAGTAGCGGCGGGGCCTACGAGCAGTACTTC. It codes for CASSGGAYEQYF. This chain joins TRBV19 to TRBJ2-7, with a tentative D gene TRBD2 over 6 matching bases. Including the terminal cysteine and phenylalanine, the CDR3 comprises 12 residues. The DNA shown is the 36-base CDR3, in frame from base 1. The trim is 6 bases for V and 2 bases for J, with a gap of 8 bases between the germline ends. For CDR1 and CDR2, the germline V gene (reference sequence) lists LNHDA and SQIVND. Joined to the reference TRBV19 and TRBJ2-7 proteins, this CDR3 gives the full variable domain: DGGITQSPKYLFRKEGQNVTLSCEQNLNHDAMYWYRQDPGQGLRLIYYSQIVNDFQKGDIAEGYSVSREKKESFPLTVTSAQKNPTAFYLCASSGGAYEQYFGPGTRLTVT.